These 28 T cell receptor beta chains share one sample of origin, sequenced in a study of vaccination effects on CD4 cells after COVID-19. Scientists isolated CD4+ T cells after a roughly ten-day culture period ended. The person had a PCR-confirmed SARS-CoV-2 infection during March to December 2020. Two-dose BNT162b2 or mRNA-1273 vaccination was given to participants. Clones were read by immunoSEQ multiplex PCR, and TCRdb kept only the in-frame ones, dropping some. This sample has tens of thousands of clones, with roughly 75% found just once. Which antigens these TCRs recognize remains unknown. The sequenced sample was CD4+ T cells from PBMCs cultured without peptide, obtained after COVID-19 vaccination. The receptors derive from a human donor who had a prior SARS-CoV-2 infection.

The J gene is TRBJ2-7, the V gene TRBV7-9; D possibly corresponds to TRBD2 (6 bases). The CDR3 length is 14 residues. The V gene lost 1 base and the J gene lost 6 bases, with 13 bases spanning the gap. Germline lookup yields CDR1 SEHNR and CDR2 FQNEAQ (reference sequence). The CDR3 spells CASSLGLVGPEQYF. Here the CDR3 DNA reads TGTGCCAGCAGCTTAGGACTAGTGGGGCCCGAGCAGTACTTC.

V usage is TRBV10-3 and J usage is TRBJ1-5, with 9 bases identical to TRBD1. CDR3 length: 15 residues. The V segment lost 6 bases and the J segment 4 bases; nucleotides outside the gene matches: 7. The germline CDR1 and CDR2 sequences are ENHRY and SYGVKD. This CDR3 reads CAIRKDRGINQPQHF. CDR3 in DNA: TGTGCCATCAGGAAGGACAGGGGTATTAATCAGCCCCAGCATTTT.

The V call is TRBV6-5, the J call TRBJ1-6; TRBD1 agrees at 8 bases. The CDR3 is 16 residues long. CDR1 is MNHEY, CDR2 SVGAGI, per germline. J was trimmed by 10 bases and V by 2 bases; bases with no gene match: 10. The CDR3 coding sequence is TGTGCCAGCAGTTACCCAAAACAGGGGGTTGGCTCACCCCTCCACTTT. Its protein product is CASSYPKQGVGSPLHF.

This clone was seen once. The V call is TRBV29-1, the J call TRBJ1-4, with TRBD1 identical over 8 bases. Germline lookup yields CDR1 SQVTM and CDR2 ANQGSEA. The CDR3 contains 13 residues. The ends lost 6 bases at V and 8 bases at J; junction bases unmatched: 8. The CDR3 bases are TGCAGCGTAGAGGACAGGGTCGGCGAAAAACTGTTTTTT. It codes for CSVEDRVGEKLFF. The complete variable domain, with remaining parts taken from reference TRBV29-1 and TRBJ1-4, reads SAVISQKPSRDICQRGTSLTIQCQVDSQVTMMFWYRQQPGQSLTLIATANQGSEATYESGFVIDKFPISRPNLTFSTLTVSNMSPEDSSIYLCSVEDRVGEKLFFGSGTQLSVL.

The J gene is TRBJ2-5, the V gene TRBV3-1 (or the pseudogene TRBV3-2); D may be TRBD2 (6 bases). Trimming took 4 bases from V and 5 from J, leaving 20 bases between them. Germline CDR1 is LGHDT and CDR2 is YNNKEL (reference sequence). The CDR3 consists of 16 residues. The CDR3 here is CASSPFHSGDVETQYF. CDR3 nucleotides: TGTGCCAGCAGCCCGTTTCATAGCGGTGATGTGGAGACCCAGTACTTC.

This clone was seen a handful of times. CDR3 DNA: TGTGCCAGCAGCGTAGAGGGACAGGGGGCCGGACCCCTCCACTTT. It translates to CASSVEGQGAGPLHF. This sequence joins TRBV9 and TRBJ1-6; TRBD1 aligns across 12 bases. The CDR3 totals 15 residues. The V gene end was trimmed by 0 bases and the J gene end by 12 bases; junction bases not matched to a gene: 4. Germline V gene sequence: CDR1 SGDLS, CDR2 YYNGEE.

The chain is built from TRBV27 and TRBJ1-5; the D gene is possibly TRBD1 (5 bases). The CDR3 extends over 19 amino acids. Trimming pared 3 bases from V and 0 bases from J, leaving 21 bases between. Germline CDR1 is MNHEY and CDR2 is SMNVEV (reference sequence). The CDR3 DNA is TGTGCCAGCAGTTTCCGCCCTCCGGGACGTCTCTATAGCAATCAGCCCCAGCATTTT. Residues: CASSFRPPGRLYSNQPQHF.

This clone was counted a single time. The chain is built from TRBV4-2 and TRBJ1-5, with unresolved D. CDR1 is LGHNA and CDR2 is YNFKEQ in the germline V gene. The CDR3 is 12 amino acids. V shed 4 bases and J shed 3 bases, with 4 bases lying between them. The CDR3 coding sequence is TGTGCCAGCAGCCGGTACAATCAGCCCCAGCATTTT. Translated, it gives CASSRYNQPQHF.

This clone was seen a handful of times. This chain uses TRBV6-6 with TRBJ2-1; possibly TRBD2 for D (5 bases). Germline-derived CDR1 and CDR2 are MNHNY and SVGAGI (reference sequence). The CDR3 length is 13 residues. Trimming took off 5 bases at V and 4 bases at J, with 9 bases between the two ends. The CDR3 DNA reads TGTGCCAGCAGTCCCGGAGGTTACAATGAGCAGTTCTTC. Translated, it gives CASSPGGYNEQFF.

The chain couples TRBV14 to TRBJ1-1; no definite D call. V shed 4 bases and J shed 0 bases, with 15 bases lying between them. The CDR3 is 16 amino acids. From germline, CDR1 is SGHDN and CDR2 FVKESK. For the CDR3, the DNA is TGTGCCAGCAGCCCCCTGAGGAAGGCGATGAACACTGAAGCTTTCTTT. Its protein is CASSPLRKAMNTEAFF.

This clone has just a few counts. V is TRBV4-3 and J is TRBJ2-7, with 8 positions matching TRBD1. The germline V gene encodes CDR1 LGHNA and CDR2 YSLEER. This CDR3 contains 19 residues. The V and J ends lost 0 bases and 2 bases, in that order; junction bases with no gene match: 15. DNA of the CDR3: TGCGCCAGCAGCCAAGATGTCTTCTTTGCAGGACAGGGACCCTACGAGCAGTACTTC. It yields the protein CASSQDVFFAGQGPYEQYF.

This chain connects TRBV18 to TRBJ2-7, with 7 bases lining up with TRBD1. From germline, CDR1 is KGHSH and CDR2 LQKENI. The trim removed 2 bases at V and 6 bases at J, leaving 10 bases unmatched. The CDR3 is 15 residues long. The CDR3 DNA reads TGTGCCAGCTCACCAGCCTGGACAGGTCAAGTCGAGCAGTACTTC. Protein sequence: CASSPAWTGQVEQYF.

The V gene is TRBV5-1, the J gene TRBJ1-5, with 12 nucleotides matching TRBD1. J was trimmed by 8 bases and V by 4 bases; bases with no gene match: 10. The germline V gene encodes CDR1 SGHRS and CDR2 YFSETQ. The CDR3 spans 16 residues. This CDR3 reads CASSPRGTGGGEPQHF. The CDR3 coding sequence is TGCGCCAGCAGCCCGCGTGGGACAGGGGGCGGGGAGCCCCAGCATTTT.

This chain joins TRBV20-1 and TRBJ2-5; D is unclear. The CDR3 has 14 amino acids. Trimming pared 3 bases from V and 0 bases from J, leaving 11 bases between. CDR1 DFQATT and CDR2 SNEGSKA come from the germline V gene (reference sequence). The DNA for the CDR3 is TGCAGTGCTAGTACAAGAATGTACCAAGAGACCCAGTACTTC. Translated, it gives CSASTRMYQETQYF.

The chain joins TRBV5-6 to TRBJ2-5; the match to TRBD2 covers 7 bases. Germline V lookup: CDR1 SGHDT, CDR2 YYEEEE. The CDR3 runs to 16 residues. J gave up 1 base and V 0 bases, and 6 bases lay outside the gene matches. DNA for the CDR3: TGTGCCAGCAGCTTGGCTTTGTCGGGGGGCCAAGAGACCCAGTACTTC. This sequence encodes CASSLALSGGQETQYF.

The rearrangement links TRBV6-6 to TRBJ2-7; D is tentatively TRBD1 or TRBD2 (5 bases each). V was trimmed by 1 base and J by 3 bases, leaving 10 bases between them. From germline, CDR1 is MNHNY and CDR2 SVGAGI (reference sequence). The CDR3 sequence is 14 residues long. The CDR3: CASSYFLGVYEQYF. The CDR3 bases are TGTGCCAGCAGTTACTTTTTGGGGGTCTACGAGCAGTACTTC.

The rearrangement links TRBV30 to TRBJ1-4; 10 bases fit TRBD1. The CDR3 has 14 amino acids. V lost 5 bases to trimming and J lost 8 bases; unmatched junction nucleotides: 8. Germline V gives CDR1 GTSNPN, CDR2 SVGIG (reference sequence). The CDR3 reads CAWFDRGRGEKLFF. CDR3 in DNA: TGTGCCTGGTTTGACAGGGGGCGCGGAGAAAAACTGTTTTTT.

The chain carries TRBV6-1 and TRBJ2-5, with 7 bases aligning to TRBD2. This CDR3 has 14 residues. Germline V gene data show CDR1 as MNHNS and CDR2 as SASEGT. Trimming at V came to 1 base and at J to 6 bases, leaving 5 bases not matched to a gene. The CDR3 reads CASSEGGGVKTQYF. The CDR3 DNA reads as TGTGCCAGCAGTGAAGGTGGGGGGGTAAAGACCCAGTACTTC.

The J gene is TRBJ2-2, the V gene TRBV21-1; no check of the table's D call, TRBD2, against the DNA was made. TRBV21-1 is annotated as a pseudogene. CDR3 size: 13 residues. CDR3 sequence reads: CASPVGGPGELFF. The CDR3 nucleotides are TGTGCCAGCCCCGTGGGGGGTCCCGGGGAGCTGTTTTTT.

This clone occurred a few times. The chain recombines TRBV5-4 with TRBJ2-1, with D possibly matching TRBD1 (5 bases). The germline V gene encodes CDR1 SGHNT and CDR2 YYREEE (reference sequence). This CDR3 has 15 residues. The V end was cut by 4 bases, the J end by 6 bases, with 17 bases between. The CDR3 DNA reads as TGTGCCAGCAGCCTTGACAGTAACCCGTTCAATGAGCAGTTCTTC. It specifies CASSLDSNPFNEQFF.

The genes are TRBV5-1 and TRBJ2-2; D is ambiguous. Germline V CDR1 and CDR2: SGHRS, YFSETQ. The CDR3 is made up of 14 amino acids. V was shortened by 0 bases and J by 2 bases, with 5 bases between the two germline ends. As DNA, the CDR3 is TGCGCCAGCAGCTTGGGCCAAAACACCGGGGAGCTGTTTTTT. The encoded protein is CASSLGQNTGELFF.

This chain connects TRBV6-1 to TRBJ1-4, with a tentative D call TRBD1 (6 bases). The CDR3 contains 16 residues. Germline-derived CDR1 and CDR2 are MNHNS and SASEGT. V was cut by 2 bases and J by 13 bases, with 23 bases left in between. The CDR3 protein is CASSERWRQGWSSLFF. The CDR3 DNA reads as TGTGCCAGCAGTGAAAGGTGGAGGCAGGGGTGGAGTTCACTGTTTTTT.

J is TRBJ1-5 and V is TRBV28; TRBD1 agrees at 7 bases. Germline V CDR1 and CDR2: MDHEN, SYDVKM. The CDR3 totals 14 residues. Trimming cost V 6 bases and J 4 bases; bases outside gene matches: 6. This chain's CDR3 is CASSPGQRNQPQHF. The CDR3 DNA is TGTGCCAGCAGCCCGGGACAGAGAAATCAGCCCCAGCATTTT.

This clone was seen once. The chain joins TRBV4-2 to TRBJ2-7; TRBD1 might be the D (6 bases). The CDR3 is made up of 14 amino acids. Germline CDR1 LGHNA, CDR2 YNFKEQ. The V end lost 1 base, the J end lost 1 base, and 8 bases lay between the germline ends. CDR3 in amino acids: CASSQADRSYEQYF. The CDR3 DNA reads as TGTGCCAGCAGCCAAGCGGACAGATCCTACGAGCAGTACTTC.

V gene TRBV2 combines with J gene TRBJ2-5; 10 bases are shared with TRBD1. The trim removed 4 bases at V and 10 bases at J, leaving 6 bases unmatched. Germline V gene lookup returns CDR1 SNHLY and CDR2 FYNNEI. The CDR3 runs to 13 residues. In DNA form, the CDR3 reads TGTGCCAGCAGTGGGGGGACAGGGGCAGGCCAGTACTTC. Its translation is CASSGGTGAGQYF.

This clone is a singleton in its sample. The rearrangement links TRBV5-1 to TRBJ2-6; TRBD1 agrees at 9 bases. Germline CDR1 and CDR2: SGHRS and YFSETQ. The CDR3 length is 17 residues. V lost 4 bases, J lost 0 bases, and 5 bases stayed unmatched. The CDR3 nucleotides read TGCGCCAGCAGCAGACAGGGGGACAGCTCTGGGGCCAACGTCCTGACTTTC. This translates into CASSRQGDSSGANVLTF.

In its sample, this clone was seen a few times. This sequence joins TRBV7-9 and TRBJ1-5; a possible D gene is TRBD1 (6 bases). In germline, CDR1 is SEHNR, CDR2 FQNEAQ (reference sequence). Trimming shortened V by 5 bases and J by 4 bases, and 9 bases separated the two germline ends. The CDR3 has 13 amino acids. Written as DNA, the CDR3 is TGTGCCAGCAGCGGAGGGACAAATCAGCCCCAGCATTTT. Amino acid sequence: CASSGGTNQPQHF.

The chain recombines TRBV5-4 with TRBJ1-1, with TRBD1 matching over 7 bases. Germline CDR1 is SGHNT and CDR2 is YYREEE (reference sequence). Losses at the gene ends were 1 base for V and 0 bases for J; bases not matched to a gene: 6. The CDR3 length is 16 residues. The CDR3 DNA is TGTGCCAGCAGCTTGAGGCAGGGGGAAATGAACACTGAAGCTTTCTTT. It codes for CASSLRQGEMNTEAFF.